These 11 T cell receptor beta chains came from one sample sequenced in a study of blood T cell repertoires in COVID-19. Clones were sequenced by immunoSEQ multiplex PCR, and TCRdb holds only the in-frame ones, with some missing. The sample holds tens of thousands of clones, approximately 82% seen once. Sequencing was performed on peripheral blood. The receptor set was obtained from a human donor in a cohort sampled during active COVID-19.

This clone is a singleton in its sample. The chain has TRBV5-1 and TRBJ1-6; possible D gene TRBD1, 5 bases. Trimming took 1 base from V and 9 from J, leaving 11 bases between them. CDR1 is SGHRS, CDR2 YFSETQ, per germline. The CDR3 consists of 14 residues. For the CDR3, the DNA is TGCGCCAGCAGCTTGTATCAGGGAGGTTCACCCCTCCACTTT. This translates into CASSLYQGGSPLHF.

The chain is built from TRBV3-1 (or the pseudogene TRBV3-2) and TRBJ2-1; 10 nucleotides agree with TRBD2. The CDR3 consists of 16 residues. Trimming took 4 bases from V and 4 from J; bases not matched to a gene: 7. Germline V lookup: CDR1 LGHDT, CDR2 YNNKEL (reference sequence). The CDR3 sequence is CASSPSWTSGYNEQFF. The CDR3 nucleotides are TGTGCCAGCAGCCCCTCCTGGACTAGCGGTTACAATGAGCAGTTCTTC.

V is TRBV5-6 and J is TRBJ1-1; D might be TRBD1 (5 bases). Germline assignment: CDR1 SGHDT and CDR2 YYEEEE. CDR3 size: 15 residues. Trimming pared 4 bases from V and 5 bases from J, leaving 18 bases between. This chain's CDR3 is CASSPPGRSGTEAFF. CDR3 in DNA: TGTGCCAGCAGCCCCCCAGGGCGGAGTGGGACTGAAGCTTTCTTT. The whole variable domain, remainder taken from reference TRBV5-6 and TRBJ1-1, is DAGVTQSPTHLIKTRGQQVTLRCSPKSGHDTVSWYQQALGQGPQFIFQYYEEEERQRGNFPDRFSGHQFPNYSSELNVNALLLGDSALYLCASSPPGRSGTEAFFGQGTRLTVV.

The J gene is TRBJ2-3, the V gene TRBV30; D gene ambiguous. The CDR3 extends over 14 amino acids. Germline V gene data show CDR1 as GTSNPN and CDR2 as SVGIG (reference sequence). V was cut by 0 bases and J by 2 bases, with 9 bases left in between. The CDR3 region has the DNA TGTGCCTGGAGTGTCGGCGGTTCCACAGATACGCAGTATTTT. Protein sequence: CAWSVGGSTDTQYF.

This chain connects TRBV12-3 or TRBV12-4 to TRBJ1-5; D call uncertain. The CDR3 is made up of 11 amino acids. Trimming left V 6 bases short and J 9 bases short, with 9 bases between. CDR3 in amino acids: CASSNRGPQHF. The CDR3 bases are TGTGCCAGCAGCAACCGGGGGCCCCAGCATTTT.

This sequence joins TRBV15 and TRBJ2-3, with D tentatively TRBD2 (7 bases). The CDR3 has 16 residues. Trimming pared 5 bases from V and 3 bases from J, leaving 18 bases between. Germline V gene data show CDR1 as LNHNV and CDR2 as YYDKDF (reference sequence). The CDR3 DNA sequence: TGTGCCACCAGCCCGCAAGGGGGAGGGCTGACAGATACGCAGTATTTT. Amino acid sequence: CATSPQGGGLTDTQYF.

The V call is TRBV7-6, the J call TRBJ2-1; 12 nucleotides line up with TRBD2. The germline V gene encodes CDR1 SGHVS and CDR2 FNYEAQ. Unmatched junction bases numbered 12, after V lost 4 bases and J lost 8 bases. The CDR3 has 17 residues. The DNA for the CDR3 is TGTGCCAGCAGCTCCATGACTAGCGGGGGCCCCAGGGATGAGCAGTTCTTC. Protein product: CASSSMTSGGPRDEQFF.

This chain joins TRBV10-2 and TRBJ1-4; weak D call: TRBD1 (6 bases). Trimming stripped 3 bases from V and 6 bases from J, with 11 bases between. Germline lookup yields CDR1 WSHSY and CDR2 SAAADI. CDR3 length: 14 residues. CDR3 in DNA: TGCGCCAGCAGTGAAGTAGGGGGTGATGAAAAACTGTTTTTT. Translated, it gives CASSEVGGDEKLFF.

The chain uses TRBV5-4 and TRBJ2-5; TRBD2 agrees at 8 bases. Germline V CDR1 and CDR2: SGHNT, YYREEE (reference sequence). The CDR3 runs 13 residues. Unmatched junction bases numbered 2, after V lost 2 bases and J lost 5 bases. CDR3 DNA: TGTGCCAGCAGCTTTGGCGGGAGGGAGACCCAGTACTTC. This encodes CASSFGGRETQYF.

Here the CDR3 DNA reads TGCGCCAGCAGCCAACCGGGACTAGGAACCAATGAGCAGTTCTTC. It codes for CASSQPGLGTNEQFF. The V and J genes are TRBV5-1 and TRBJ2-1; 8 bases are a match to TRBD2. J was trimmed by 6 bases and V by 4 bases; bases with no gene match: 9. The CDR3 sequence is 15 residues long. CDR1 is SGHRS and CDR2 is YFSETQ in the germline V gene.

The gene calls are TRBV5-4 and TRBJ2-5; 12 bases map to TRBD2. Losses at the gene ends were 0 bases for V and 5 bases for J; bases not matched to a gene: 11. The CDR3 is 18 residues long. Germline V gives CDR1 SGHNT, CDR2 YYREEE (reference sequence). CDR3 amino acids: CASSLVVGRLAGDETQYF. The CDR3 DNA is TGTGCCAGCAGCTTGGTGGTGGGTCGACTAGCGGGAGACGAGACCCAGTACTTC.